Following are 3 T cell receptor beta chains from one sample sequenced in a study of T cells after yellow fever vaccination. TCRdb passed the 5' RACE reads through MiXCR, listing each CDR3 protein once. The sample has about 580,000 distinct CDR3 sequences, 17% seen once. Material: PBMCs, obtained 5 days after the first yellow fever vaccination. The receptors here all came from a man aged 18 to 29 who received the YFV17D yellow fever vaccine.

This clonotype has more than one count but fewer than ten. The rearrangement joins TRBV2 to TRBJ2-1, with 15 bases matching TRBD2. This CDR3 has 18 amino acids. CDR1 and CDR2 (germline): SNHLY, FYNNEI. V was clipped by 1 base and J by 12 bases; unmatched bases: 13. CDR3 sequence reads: CASSEGTSGGAVNEPQFF. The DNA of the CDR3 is TGTGCCAGCAGTGAAGGGACTAGCGGGGGGGCGGTAAATGAGCCGCAGTTCTTC. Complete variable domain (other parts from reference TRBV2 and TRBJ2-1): EPEVTQTPSHQVTQMGQEVILRCVPISNHLYFYWYRQILGQKVEFLVSFYNNEISEKSEIFDDQFSVERPDGSNFTLKIRSTKLEDSAMYFCASSEGTSGGAVNEPQFFGPGTRLTVL.

CDR3 sequence reads: CASSQYGQLETQYF. The CDR3 bases are TGCGCCAGCAGCCAATACGGACAGCTGGAGACCCAGTACTTC. The rearrangement links TRBV4-1 to TRBJ2-5; maybe TRBD1 (6 bases). Germline V gene sequence: CDR1 MGHRA, CDR2 YSYEKL. There are 14 residues in the CDR3. V was shortened by 2 bases and J by 5 bases, with 12 bases between the two germline ends.

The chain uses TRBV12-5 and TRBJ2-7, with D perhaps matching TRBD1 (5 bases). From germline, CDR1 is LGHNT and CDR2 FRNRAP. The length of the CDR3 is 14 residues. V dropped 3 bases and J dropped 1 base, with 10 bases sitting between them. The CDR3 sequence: CASGFQGWSYEQYV. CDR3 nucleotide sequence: TGTGCTAGTGGTTTTCAGGGTTGGTCCTACGAGCAGTACGTC.